The text below deals with one TCR beta chain. The entry originates in a study of blood T cell repertoires in COVID-19. Original processing notes: How many nucleated cells were present was estimated from reference gene primer amplification. The data were produced by immunoSEQ multiplex PCR, yet TCRdb's version contains in-frame clones alone and is incomplete. V, J and clone size were drawn from that table, and D and trimming were deduced from the DNA. The data contain some 140,000 clones, approximately 82% of them singletons. V was trimmed by 2 bases and J by 0 bases, leaving 8 bases between them. Germline V CDR1 and CDR2: MNHEY, SVGEGT. The CDR3 consists of 15 residues.

This clonotype was obtained from a man aged 60 to 69 who had recovered from COVID-19. The gene calls are TRBV6-2 or TRBV6-3 and TRBJ2-1; D is perhaps TRBD2 (5 bases). The sequencing sample was made of peripheral blood. CDR3: CASSYKRSSYNEQFF. CDR3 sequence (DNA): TGTGCCAGCAGTTACAAGCGGAGCTCCTACAATGAGCAGTTCTTC.